Below, 11 T cell receptor beta chains from the same sample are listed, as sequenced in a study of cytomegalovirus exposure and HLA in healthy donors. With 60 Vbeta and 13 Jbeta primers, the PCR was carried out. Method: immunoSEQ multiplex PCR; TCRdb's copy keeps in-frame clones and lacks some. The repertoire holds just over 150,000 clones, with around 84% as singletons. Sample: PBMCs. All receptors come from a young man in good health and CMV-seronegative.

This chain joins TRBV29-1 and TRBJ2-5; TRBD1 matches at 9 bases. The CDR3 totals 15 residues. V gave up 1 base and J gave up 5 bases; unmatched junction bases: 8. Germline CDR1 is SQVTM and CDR2 is ANQGSEA. The DNA of the CDR3 is TGCAGCGTTGAAGGATTCTGGACAGGGGTCGAGACCCAGTACTTC. Protein sequence: CSVEGFWTGVETQYF.

The rearrangement links TRBV9 to TRBJ1-1; a weak D match, TRBD1 (5 bases). V gave up 4 bases and J gave up 8 bases, with 18 bases separating them. This CDR3 comprises 14 residues. Per germline, CDR1 SGDLS and CDR2 YYNGEE. The DNA for the CDR3 is TGTGCCAGCAGCCTCCGATCGGGGGTTGGAGAAGCTTTCTTT. Residues: CASSLRSGVGEAFF.

The chain couples TRBV6-1 to TRBJ1-1, with D maybe TRBD1 (5 bases). There are 14 residues in the CDR3. Germline V gives CDR1 MNHNS, CDR2 SASEGT. The ends were cut back, 1 base at V and 3 bases at J, with 9 bases in the middle. CDR3 coding DNA: TGTGCCAGCAGTGAAGGTGGAGGGGACACTGAAGCTTTCTTT. It is translated as CASSEGGGDTEAFF.

The V and J genes are TRBV13 and TRBJ1-5, with 8 bases lining up with TRBD1. The CDR3 has 14 residues. After removal of 3 bases from V and 4 bases from J, the junction contained 2 bases not matched to a gene. Germline-derived CDR1 and CDR2 are PRHDT and FYEKMQ (reference sequence). CDR3 in DNA: TGTGCCAGCAGCTTGCGACAGGGGAATCAGCCCCAGCATTTT. It encodes CASSLRQGNQPQHF. The complete variable domain, with remaining parts taken from reference TRBV13 and TRBJ1-5, reads AAGVIQSPRHLIKEKRETATLKCYPIPRHDTVYWYQQGPGQDPQFLISFYEKMQSDKGSIPDRFSAQQFSDYHSELNMSSLELGDSALYFCASSLRQGNQPQHFGDGTRLSIL.

This clone showed up just a few times. Other DNA sequences in the same sample also yield this CDR3. The chain has TRBV5-4 and TRBJ2-7, with 7 bases matching TRBD1. With V trimmed by 3 bases and J by 1 base, 4 bases remained unmatched. Germline CDR1 is SGHNT and CDR2 is YYREEE (reference sequence). The CDR3 is 14 amino acids. CDR3 protein: CASSSRDSSYEQYF. In DNA, the CDR3 is TGTGCCAGCAGCTCACGGGACAGTTCCTACGAGCAGTACTTC.

The chain uses TRBV6-4 and TRBJ2-2; a possible D gene is TRBD2 (6 bases). The CDR3 totals 13 residues. Germline CDR1 is MRHNA and CDR2 is SNTAGT. V lost 6 bases to trimming and J lost 3 bases, with 8 bases between them. Written as DNA, the CDR3 is TGTGCCAGCAGCTCGGGGGACACCGGGGAGCTGTTTTTT. Encoded protein: CASSSGDTGELFF.

This chain uses TRBV5-8 with TRBJ2-1; D is unresolved. This CDR3 contains 15 residues. Trimming took 0 bases from V and 0 from J, leaving 7 bases between them. Germline V gene lookup returns CDR1 SGHTS and CDR2 YDEGEE. The CDR3 sequence: CASSLGPSSYNEQFF. CDR3 DNA: TGTGCCAGCAGCTTGGGCCCGAGCTCCTACAATGAGCAGTTCTTC.

The chain combines TRBV30 with TRBJ2-3, with 7 positions matching TRBD2. The CDR3 consists of 13 residues. V shed 5 bases and J 6 bases; nucleotides not matched to a gene: 8. Germline lookup yields CDR1 GTSNPN and CDR2 SVGIG (reference sequence). The CDR3 bases are TGTGCCTGGGCGCGCCTGGGGGGGGATACGCAGTATTTT. Protein sequence: CAWARLGGDTQYF.

The chain is built from TRBV6-6 and TRBJ2-2; D is unresolved. Germline-derived CDR1 and CDR2 are MNHNY and SVGAGI (reference sequence). The CDR3 is 14 residues long. Deletions cut 5 bases from V and 9 bases from J, with 16 bases between. CDR3 DNA: TGTGCCAGCAGTAGCGTCGAGGATATCCGGGAGCTGTTTTTT. Translated: CASSSVEDIRELFF.

This chain joins TRBV5-1 and TRBJ2-1; 8 bases agree with TRBD1. The CDR3 is 13 amino acids. In germline, CDR1 is SGHRS, CDR2 YFSETQ. V trimming: 3 bases; J trimming: 10 bases; junction bases outside the gene matches: 6. CDR3 DNA: TGCGCCAGCAGCTCCTACAGGGGGGACGAGCAGTTCTTC. Amino acids: CASSSYRGDEQFF.

The chain couples TRBV7-9 to TRBJ1-1; 7 nucleotides match TRBD1. This CDR3 is built from 15 residues. Unmatched junction bases numbered 6, after V lost 5 bases and J lost 0 bases. Germline V gives CDR1 SEHNR, CDR2 FQNEAQ (reference sequence). The CDR3, as DNA: TGTGCCAGCAGCCCAAGGGACAGCCTGAACACTGAAGCTTTCTTT. Encoded protein: CASSPRDSLNTEAFF.